This T cell receptor beta chain was sequenced during a study of blood T cell repertoires in COVID-19. Study overall: PBMCs, B-cell-depleted T cells, or T cells provided the cDNA or gDNA that made up the material.

Under the authors' procedure: Estimated nucleated cell counts came from reference gene primer amplification. Assay: immunoSEQ multiplex PCR; the TCRdb copy retains only in-frame clones and omits some. The V and J calls and clone size are taken from that table; D and trimming were inferred from the DNA. This table has some 340,000 clones, less than 90% appearing once. This CDR3 is built from 14 residues. V gave up 4 bases and J gave up 5 bases; unmatched junction bases: 7. Germline lookup yields CDR1 MNHEY and CDR2 SVGEGT. Resolution of symptoms, clearance, or two negative PCRs was present in recovered Cohort 3 donors.

The TCR originated in a woman between 50 and 59 years old who had recovered from COVID-19. J is TRBJ1-2 and V is TRBV6-2 or TRBV6-3; 7 nucleotides match TRBD1. Source material: PBMCs or T cells enriched from blood (not recorded which). CDR3 nucleotide sequence: TGTGCCAGCAGTTGGGACAGAGCACCGTATGGCTACACCTTC. It yields the protein CASSWDRAPYGYTF.